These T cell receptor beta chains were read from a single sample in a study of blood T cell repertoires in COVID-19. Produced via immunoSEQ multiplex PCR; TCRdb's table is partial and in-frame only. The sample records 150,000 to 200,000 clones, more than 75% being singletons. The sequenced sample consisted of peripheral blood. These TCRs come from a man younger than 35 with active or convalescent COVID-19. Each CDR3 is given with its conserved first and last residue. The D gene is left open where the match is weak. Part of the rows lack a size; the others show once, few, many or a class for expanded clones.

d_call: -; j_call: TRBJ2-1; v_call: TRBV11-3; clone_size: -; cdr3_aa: CASSLGLVNEQFF; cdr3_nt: TGTGCCAGCAGCTTAGGACTAGTCAATGAGCAGTTCTTC
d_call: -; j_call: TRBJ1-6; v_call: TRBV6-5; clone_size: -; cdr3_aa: CATKLRALHF; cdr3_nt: TGTGCCACCAAGCTCAGGGCCCTCCACTTT
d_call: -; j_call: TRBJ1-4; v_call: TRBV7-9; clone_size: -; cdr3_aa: CASSFSPLLAPPGEELFF; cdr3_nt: TGTGCCAGCAGCTTTTCCCCCCTCCTAGCGCCCCCCGGGGAGGAACTGTTTTTT
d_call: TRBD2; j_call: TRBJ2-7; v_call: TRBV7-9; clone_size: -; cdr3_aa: CASTPGTSGSTEYF; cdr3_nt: TGTGCCAGCACTCCCGGGACTAGCGGGAGCACGGAGTACTTC
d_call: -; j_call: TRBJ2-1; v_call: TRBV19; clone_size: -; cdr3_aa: CASTEGGEQFF; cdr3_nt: TGTGCCAGTACCGAGGGGGGGGAGCAGTTCTTC
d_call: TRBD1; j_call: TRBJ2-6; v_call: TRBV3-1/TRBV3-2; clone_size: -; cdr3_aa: CASSQETGEANVLTF; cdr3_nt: TGTGCCAGCAGCCAAGAGACAGGGGAGGCCAACGTCCTGACTTTC
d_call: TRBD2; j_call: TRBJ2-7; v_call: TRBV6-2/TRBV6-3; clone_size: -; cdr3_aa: CASSRGLAGEQYF; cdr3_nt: TGTGCCAGCAGTCGCGGACTAGCGGGGGAGCAGTACTTC
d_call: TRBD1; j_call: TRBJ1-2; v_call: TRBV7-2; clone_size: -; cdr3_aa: CASSRTGGNGYTF; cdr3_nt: TGTGCCAGCAGCAGGACAGGGGGAAATGGCTACACCTTC
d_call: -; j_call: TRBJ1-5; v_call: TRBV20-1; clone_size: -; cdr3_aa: CSASNQVSNQPQHF; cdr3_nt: TGCAGTGCTAGTAACCAGGTGTCCAATCAGCCCCAGCATTTT
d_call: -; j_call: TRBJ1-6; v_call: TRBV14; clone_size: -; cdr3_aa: CASRAGQSYNSPLHF; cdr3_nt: TGTGCCAGCAGGGCCGGACAGAGCTATAATTCACCCCTCCACTTT
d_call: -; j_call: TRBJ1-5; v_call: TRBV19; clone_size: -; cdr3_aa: CASSIVAGLYSNQPQHF; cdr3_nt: TGTGCCAGTAGTATAGTCGCAGGCCTCTATAGCAATCAGCCCCAGCATTTT
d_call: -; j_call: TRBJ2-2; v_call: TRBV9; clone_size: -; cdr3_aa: CASSSRGNTGELFF; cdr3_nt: TGTGCCAGCAGCTCGCGGGGGAACACCGGGGAGCTGTTTTTT
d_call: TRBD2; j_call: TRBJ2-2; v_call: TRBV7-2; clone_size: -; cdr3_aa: CASSHGTSGFTGELFF; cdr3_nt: TGTGCCAGCAGCCACGGGACTAGCGGGTTCACCGGGGAGCTGTTTTTT
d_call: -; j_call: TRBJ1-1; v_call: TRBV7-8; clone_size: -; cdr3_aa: CASTMSGGYTEAFF; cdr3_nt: TGTGCCAGCACCATGTCCGGAGGTTACACTGAAGCTTTCTTT
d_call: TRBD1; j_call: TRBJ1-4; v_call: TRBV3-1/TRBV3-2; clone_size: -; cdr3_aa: CASSQSGEGAANEKLFF; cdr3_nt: TGTGCCAGCAGCCAATCCGGTGAGGGGGCCGCTAATGAAAAACTGTTTTTT
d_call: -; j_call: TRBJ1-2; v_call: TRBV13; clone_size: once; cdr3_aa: CASSLVSSDSQNYGYTF; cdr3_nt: TGTGCCAGCAGCTTAGTATCCTCGGACAGCCAAAACTATGGCTACACCTTC
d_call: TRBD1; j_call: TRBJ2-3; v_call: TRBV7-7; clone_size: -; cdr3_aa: CASSLSGQGLDTQYF; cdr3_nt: TGTGCTAGCAGCTTAAGCGGACAGGGGTTAGATACGCAGTATTTT
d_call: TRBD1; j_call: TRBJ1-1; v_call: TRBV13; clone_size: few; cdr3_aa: CASSETGGGEAFF; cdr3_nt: TGTGCCAGCAGCGAGACAGGGGGTGGAGAAGCTTTCTTT
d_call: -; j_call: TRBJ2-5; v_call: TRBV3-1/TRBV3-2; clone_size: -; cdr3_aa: CASSHPRETQYF; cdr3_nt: TGTGCCAGCAGCCACCCGCGGGAGACCCAGTACTTC
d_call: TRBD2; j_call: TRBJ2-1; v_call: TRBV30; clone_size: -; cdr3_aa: CAWRSSGRALYNEQFF; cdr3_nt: TGTGCCTGGAGGTCTAGCGGGAGGGCCCTCTACAATGAGCAGTTCTTC
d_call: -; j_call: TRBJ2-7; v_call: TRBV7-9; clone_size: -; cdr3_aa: CASSLVLLGNSYEQYF; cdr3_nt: TGTGCCAGCAGCTTAGTACTCCTAGGAAACTCCTACGAGCAGTACTTC
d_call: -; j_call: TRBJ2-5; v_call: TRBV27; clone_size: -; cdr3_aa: CASSPRARGWETQYF; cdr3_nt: TGTGCCAGCAGTCCTAGGGCCCGGGGGTGGGAGACCCAGTACTTC
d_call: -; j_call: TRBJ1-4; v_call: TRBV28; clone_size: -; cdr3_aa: CASSQGGREKLFF; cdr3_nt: TGTGCCAGCTCGCAGGGAGGTCGAGAAAAACTGTTTTTT
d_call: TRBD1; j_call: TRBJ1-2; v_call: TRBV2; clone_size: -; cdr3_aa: CANRQGLHGYTF; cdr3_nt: TGTGCCAACAGACAGGGGCTCCATGGCTACACCTTC
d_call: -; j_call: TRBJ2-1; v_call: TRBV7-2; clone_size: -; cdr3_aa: CASSLFGGEQFF; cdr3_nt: TGTGCCAGCAGCTTGTTCGGGGGTGAGCAGTTCTTC
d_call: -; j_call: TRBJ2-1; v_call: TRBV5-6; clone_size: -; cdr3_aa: CASSSAWTINEQFF; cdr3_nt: TGTGCCAGCAGCTCCGCCTGGACTATTAATGAGCAGTTCTTC
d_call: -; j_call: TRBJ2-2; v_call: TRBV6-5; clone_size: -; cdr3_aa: CASIGFGDTGELFF; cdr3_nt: TGTGCCAGCATTGGTTTCGGGGACACCGGGGAGCTGTTTTTT
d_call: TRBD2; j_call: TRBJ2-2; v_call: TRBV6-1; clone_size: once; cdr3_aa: CASSDRGGAGTGELFF; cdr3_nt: TGTGCCAGCAGTGACCGCGGGGGGGCCGGCACCGGGGAGCTGTTTTTT
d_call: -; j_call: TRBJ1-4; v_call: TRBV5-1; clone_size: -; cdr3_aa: CASSWGANEKLFF; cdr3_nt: TGCGCCAGCAGCTGGGGGGCTAATGAAAAACTGTTTTTT
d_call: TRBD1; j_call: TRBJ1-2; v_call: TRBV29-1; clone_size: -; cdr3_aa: CSVPPRTGAKKEERGYTF; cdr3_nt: TGCAGCGTTCCTCCACGGACAGGGGCTAAAAAGGAGGAACGTGGCTACACCTTC
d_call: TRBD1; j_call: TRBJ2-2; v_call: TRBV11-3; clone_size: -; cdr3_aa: CASSLSQGGTGELFF; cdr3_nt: TGTGCCAGCAGCTTGTCACAGGGGGGAACCGGGGAGCTGTTTTTT
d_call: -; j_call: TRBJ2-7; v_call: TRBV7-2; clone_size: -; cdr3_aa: CASSSTVMVSYEQYF; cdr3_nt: TGTGCCAGCAGCTCAACGGTTATGGTTTCCTACGAGCAGTACTTC
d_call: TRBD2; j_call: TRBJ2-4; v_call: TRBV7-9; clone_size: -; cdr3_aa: CASSFSPSGSWLDIQYF; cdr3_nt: TGTGCCAGCAGCTTTTCCCCTAGCGGGAGTTGGCTCGACATTCAGTACTTC
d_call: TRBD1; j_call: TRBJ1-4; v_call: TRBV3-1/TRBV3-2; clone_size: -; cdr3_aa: CASRTGRAEKLFF; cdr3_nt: TGTGCCAGCAGGACAGGGCGTGCTGAAAAACTGTTTTTT
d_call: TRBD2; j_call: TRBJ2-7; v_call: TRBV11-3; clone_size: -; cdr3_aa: CASSLLAGGEQYF; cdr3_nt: TGTGCCAGCAGCTTACTAGCGGGGGGCGAGCAGTACTTC
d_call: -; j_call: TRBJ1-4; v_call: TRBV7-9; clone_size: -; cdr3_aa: CASSDGTIEKLFF; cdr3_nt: TGTGCCAGCAGCGACGGGACAATCGAAAAACTGTTTTTT
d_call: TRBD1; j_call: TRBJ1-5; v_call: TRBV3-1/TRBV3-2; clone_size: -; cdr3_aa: CASSRTVDRGHDQPQHF; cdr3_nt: TGTGCCAGCAGCCGAACTGTTGACAGGGGGCACGATCAGCCCCAGCATTTT
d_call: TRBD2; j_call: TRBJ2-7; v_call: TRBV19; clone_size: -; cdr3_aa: CASSIGPTAGGDEQYF; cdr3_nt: TGTGCCAGTAGTATAGGCCCAACAGCGGGAGGAGACGAGCAGTACTTC
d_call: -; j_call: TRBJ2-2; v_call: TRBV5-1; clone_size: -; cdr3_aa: CASSSRDVTGELFF; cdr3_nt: TGCGCCAGCAGCTCGCGGGACGTTACCGGGGAGCTGTTTTTT